This note documents a single TCR beta chain sequence. Its antigen remains unknown. These data are taken from a study of vaccination effects on CD4 cells after COVID-19. General study results and limits: New vaccine-induced clones dominated convalescents' post-vaccine spike-reactive clones.

V was clipped by 1 base and J by 8 bases, with 8 bases between them. Germline V gene data show CDR1 as LGHDT and CDR2 as YNNKEL (reference sequence). The CDR3 loop spans 13 amino acids. Here immunoSEQ multiplex PCR was the method, and the copy in TCRdb shows in-frame clones only, minus some. The sample contains fewer than 35,000 clones, about two thirds of which appear only once. Using viral peptide pools, the ViraFEST assay grew out antigen-specific CD4+ T cells prior to sequencing. An approximately 10-day culture period preceded the isolation of CD4+ T cells. Documented for the person is a PCR-confirmed SARS-CoV-2 infection occurring between March and December 2020.

This material consisted of CD4+ T cells from PBMCs cultured with a peptide pool, taken before COVID-19 vaccination. The receptor comes from a human donor who had a prior SARS-CoV-2 infection. The rearrangement joins TRBV3-1 (or the pseudogene TRBV3-2) to TRBJ1-4; D is unresolved. The CDR3 is CASSQGWREKLFF. CDR3 nucleotide sequence: TGTGCCAGCAGCCAAGGTTGGAGAGAAAAACTGTTTTTT.